This T cell receptor beta chain is from a study of cytomegalovirus exposure and HLA in healthy donors. Study background: The approximately 120 million unique TCR beta sequences, from around 200 million T cells, were found by an earlier analysis. The study, taken as a whole, reports: Equally common other TCR beta chains were less clonally expanded than HLA-associated ones, a later analysis found. As a later analysis revealed, most CMV-associated TCR beta chains appeared HLA-restricted.

This PCR relied on a set of 60 Vbeta primers and 13 Jbeta primers. Using immunoSEQ multiplex PCR, the repertoire was profiled, and TCRdb retains in-frame clones only, with some absent. The repertoire holds tens of thousands of clones, approximately 81% seen once, with roughly 6.1% in the top ten. The CDR3 runs to 14 residues. CDR1 is SGHDT and CDR2 is YYEEEE in the germline V gene. Trimming removed 4 bases from V and 6 bases from J, with 14 bases in between. On this clone: Its target is unknown.

The J gene is TRBJ2-1, the V gene TRBV5-6, with unresolved D. The specimen was PBMCs. This sequence originates from a woman aged 45 to 65 in good health and CMV-seropositive. The CDR3 DNA reads as TGTGCCAGCAGCCCTGTAGCTGTTAGCAATGAGCAGTTCTTC. Translated: CASSPVAVSNEQFF.